This TCR beta chain was observed in a study of identical twins. Study-wide results and caveats: There were fewer insertions in abundant cord blood beta clonotypes, but memory repertoires showed no such pattern. Less excess twin sharing appeared in beta out-of-frame sequences.

In the case of this clonotype: Its specificity is unknown.

Germline CDR1 ENHRY, CDR2 SYGVKD. The CDR3 spans 15 residues. V lost 3 bases to trimming and J lost 0 bases, with 9 bases between them. Template switching (which added a universal primer site) was used, and cDNA carried unique molecular identifiers. TCRdb independently ran MiXCR on the 5' RACE reads; one entry per CDR3 protein. The table lists hundreds of thousands of distinct CDR3 sequences, roughly 7% of them singletons. In addition, the sample was reused for a study of yellow fever vaccine responses in identical twins. Turning to that study: Twin vaccine T cell responses reportedly seemed partly convergent, partly personalized.

This chain joins TRBV10-3 and TRBJ1-3; D is undetermined. The receptor was isolated from a young woman in good health. The sequencing input was memory (CD45RO+) T cells sorted from blood. DNA for the CDR3: TGTGCCATCAGTGAAGGGTTTCACTCTGGAAACACCATATATTTT. Translated: CAISEGFHSGNTIYF.